The 17 T cell receptor beta chains in this list originate from one sample, sequenced in a study of blood T cell repertoires in COVID-19. Sequencing used immunoSEQ multiplex PCR; TCRdb keeps in-frame clones, though not all of them. Of hundreds of thousands of clones listed, 70% to 90% are singletons. Sequenced sample: peripheral blood. The receptors shown here come from a man aged 55 to 69 with acute or convalescent COVID-19.

This chain joins TRBV30 and TRBJ2-2; TRBD2 matches at 9 bases. J lost 3 bases, V lost 2 bases, and 4 bases had no gene match. Germline CDR1 GTSNPN, CDR2 SVGIG (reference sequence). This CDR3 is 15 amino acids long. The CDR3 sequence: CAWSLAGAHTGELFF. The CDR3 coding sequence is TGTGCCTGGAGTTTAGCGGGGGCCCACACCGGGGAGCTGTTTTTT.

V gene TRBV9 combines with J gene TRBJ2-7, with 9 nucleotides matching TRBD2. CDR1 SGDLS and CDR2 YYNGEE come from the germline V gene. The J segment lost 2 bases and the V segment lost 0 bases, leaving 3 bases of the junction unmatched. This CDR3 is built from 15 residues. The CDR3 bases are TGTGCCAGCAGCGTAGGACTAGCGGAGACCTACGAGCAGTACTTC. It translates to CASSVGLAETYEQYF.

The chain couples TRBV11-1 to TRBJ2-3; TRBD1 agrees at 7 bases. The ends lost 1 base at V and 3 bases at J; junction bases unmatched: 4. The CDR3 extends over 15 amino acids. Germline loops: CDR1 SGHAT, CDR2 FQDESV (reference sequence). The CDR3 here is CASSLGVQGTDTQYF. CDR3 in DNA: TGTGCCAGCAGCTTAGGAGTACAGGGGACAGATACGCAGTATTTT.

The rearrangement joins TRBV28 to TRBJ1-2; 8 nucleotides match TRBD1. Germline lookup yields CDR1 MDHEN and CDR2 SYDVKM. The CDR3 sequence is 14 residues long. The V segment lost 2 bases and the J segment 6 bases; nucleotides outside the gene matches: 5. The CDR3 nucleotides read TGTGCCAGCAGTTTACAGGGGGCGGTGAATGGCTACACCTTC. Its translation: CASSLQGAVNGYTF.

This sequence joins TRBV28 and TRBJ2-3; 8 bases align to TRBD1. The CDR3 covers 15 residues. CDR1 MDHEN and CDR2 SYDVKM come from the germline V gene. J lost 5 bases, V lost 3 bases, and 7 bases had no gene match. In nucleotides, the CDR3 is TGTGCCAGCAGTTTGCGGACAGGGTTTGGAGATACGCAGTATTTT. This encodes CASSLRTGFGDTQYF.

V and J are TRBV6-6 and TRBJ1-1; possible D gene TRBD1, 6 bases. Per the germline V gene, CDR1 is MNHNY and CDR2 is SVGAGI (reference sequence). CDR3 size: 13 residues. The ends were cut back, 5 bases at V and 5 bases at J, with 12 bases in the middle. CDR3 coding DNA: TGTGCCAGCAGTCCCCGGACAGTGACTGAAGCTTTCTTT. Translating gives CASSPRTVTEAFF.

The chain uses TRBV18 and TRBJ1-6, with TRBD1 as a possible D gene (5 bases). The CDR3 is 14 amino acids. The V end was cut by 4 bases, the J end by 7 bases, with 11 bases between. Germline V CDR1 and CDR2: KGHSH, LQKENI. CDR3 in DNA: TGTGCCAGCTCACGCGACAGAATGAATTCACCCCTCCACTTT. Its translation is CASSRDRMNSPLHF.

The V call is TRBV9, the J call TRBJ2-2; TRBD2 agrees at 9 bases. The length of the CDR3 is 17 residues. V gave up 0 bases and J gave up 9 bases; unmatched junction bases: 12. CDR1 is SGDLS, CDR2 YYNGEE, per germline. CDR3 nucleotides: TGTGCCAGCAGCGTAGGCCCTGGCGGGGGGGATTCCAGGGAGCTGTTTTTT. Its translation is CASSVGPGGGDSRELFF. Full variable domain (remainder filled in from reference TRBV9 and TRBJ2-2): DSGVTQTPKHLITATGQRVTLRCSPRSGDLSVYWYQQSLDQGLQFLIQYYNGEERAKGNILERFSAQQFPDLHSELNLSSLELGDSALYFCASSVGPGGGDSRELFFGEGSRLTVL.

The chain uses TRBV2 and TRBJ2-1; TRBD1 matches at 7 bases. The germline V gene encodes CDR1 SNHLY and CDR2 FYNNEI. The CDR3 runs to 15 residues. V lost 0 bases, J lost 7 bases, and 6 bases stayed unmatched. CDR3 loop: CASSEARDSLNEQFF. Written as DNA, the CDR3 is TGTGCCAGCAGTGAAGCCCGGGACAGCTTAAATGAGCAGTTCTTC.

This clone was recorded a few times. The chain couples TRBV5-6 to TRBJ1-2, with TRBD1 matching 8 bases. Germline V CDR1 and CDR2: SGHDT, YYEEEE. The CDR3 sequence is 14 residues long. The trim removed 0 bases at V and 8 bases at J, leaving 6 bases unmatched. CDR3 coding DNA: TGTGCCAGCAGCTTGGTACAGGGGGTCCACGGCTACACCTTC. Protein sequence: CASSLVQGVHGYTF.

The rearrangement joins TRBV15 to TRBJ1-2; no firm D call. Trimming shortened V by 3 bases and J by 5 bases, and 10 bases separated the two germline ends. Germline-derived CDR1 and CDR2 are LNHNV and YYDKDF (reference sequence). This CDR3 has 13 amino acids. CDR3 sequence: CATSRLGGYGYTF. The CDR3 DNA reads TGTGCCACCAGCAGGTTGGGAGGGTATGGCTACACCTTC.

The chain joins TRBV4-1 to TRBJ2-5; D unclear. Trimming stripped 3 bases from V and 4 bases from J, with 12 bases between. This CDR3 has 14 residues. The V gene's germline CDR1 is MGHRA and CDR2 YSYEKL. The CDR3 DNA sequence: TGCGCCAGCAGCCAGGGCCTGGGCCGAGAGACCCAGTACTTC. Protein product: CASSQGLGRETQYF.

The J gene is TRBJ2-5, the V gene TRBV11-3; D is possibly TRBD1 (6 bases). Germline assignment: CDR1 SGHNT and CDR2 YENEEA. Trimming shortened V by 5 bases and J by 4 bases, and 11 bases separated the two germline ends. The CDR3 length is 13 residues. Written as DNA, the CDR3 is TGTGCCAGCAGCCAGGGGTCCACAGAGACCCAGTACTTC. This codes for CASSQGSTETQYF. Variable domain in full (rest from reference TRBV11-3 and TRBJ2-5): EAGVVQSPRYKIIEKKQPVAFWCNPISGHNTLYWYLQNLGQGPELLIRYENEEAVDDSQLPKDRFSAERLKGVDSTLKIQPAELGDSAVYLCASSQGSTETQYFGPGTRLLVL.

The chain joins TRBV5-1 to TRBJ2-5; maybe TRBD2 (5 bases). V shed 6 bases and J shed 5 bases, with 17 bases lying between them. The CDR3 has 14 amino acids. Germline CDR1 is SGHRS and CDR2 is YFSETQ. This chain's CDR3 is CASKENSAGETQYF. CDR3 sequence (DNA): TGCGCCAGCAAGGAGAATAGCGCTGGGGAGACCCAGTACTTC.

The chain is built from TRBV7-9 and TRBJ1-3, with TRBD1 matching over 7 bases. Germline loops: CDR1 SEHNR, CDR2 FQNEAQ (reference sequence). The CDR3 contains 15 residues. Trimming removed 5 bases from V and 0 bases from J; junction bases left unmatched: 4. CDR3 bases: TGTGCCAGCAGCCGGAACAGGGGCTCTGGAAACACCATATATTTT. It specifies CASSRNRGSGNTIYF.

The CDR3 spells CASSEWGQGPAGELFF. In nucleotides, the CDR3 is TGTGCCAGCAGCGAGTGGGGACAGGGACCCGCCGGGGAGCTGTTTTTT. The chain carries TRBV9 and TRBJ2-2, with 9 bases matching TRBD1. The J segment lost 6 bases and the V segment lost 3 bases, leaving 9 bases of the junction unmatched. CDR3 length: 16 residues. Germline values: CDR1 SGDLS, CDR2 YYNGEE. Looking up the rest from reference TRBV9 and TRBJ2-2 gives the full variable domain: DSGVTQTPKHLITATGQRVTLRCSPRSGDLSVYWYQQSLDQGLQFLIQYYNGEERAKGNILERFSAQQFPDLHSELNLSSLELGDSALYFCASSEWGQGPAGELFFGEGSRLTVL.

This chain joins TRBV11-2 and TRBJ2-6, with D possibly matching TRBD2 (6 bases). Looked up from germline, CDR1 is SGHAT and CDR2 is FQNNGV. This CDR3 spans 14 amino acids. V was trimmed by 5 bases and J by 4 bases, leaving 9 bases between them. CDR3 loop: CASSPGGGANVLTF. The DNA of the CDR3 is TGTGCCAGCAGCCCCGGGGGAGGGGCCAACGTCCTGACTTTC.